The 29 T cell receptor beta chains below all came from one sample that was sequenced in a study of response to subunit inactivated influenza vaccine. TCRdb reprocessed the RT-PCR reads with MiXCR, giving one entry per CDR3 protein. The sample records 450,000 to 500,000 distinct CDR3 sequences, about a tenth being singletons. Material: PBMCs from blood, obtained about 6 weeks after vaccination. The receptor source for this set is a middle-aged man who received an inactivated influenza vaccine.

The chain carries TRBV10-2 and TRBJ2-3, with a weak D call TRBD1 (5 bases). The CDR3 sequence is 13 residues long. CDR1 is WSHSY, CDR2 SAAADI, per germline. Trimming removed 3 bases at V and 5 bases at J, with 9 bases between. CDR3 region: CASSDIGVDTQYF. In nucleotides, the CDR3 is TGCGCCAGCAGTGACATAGGGGTAGATACGCAGTATTTT.

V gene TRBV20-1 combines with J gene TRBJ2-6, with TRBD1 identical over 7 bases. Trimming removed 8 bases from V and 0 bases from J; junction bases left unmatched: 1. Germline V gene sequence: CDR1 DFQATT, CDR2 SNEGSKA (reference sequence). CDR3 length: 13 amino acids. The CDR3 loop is CSPGGSGANVLTF. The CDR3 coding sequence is TGCAGTCCAGGGGGCTCTGGGGCCAACGTCCTGACTTTC.

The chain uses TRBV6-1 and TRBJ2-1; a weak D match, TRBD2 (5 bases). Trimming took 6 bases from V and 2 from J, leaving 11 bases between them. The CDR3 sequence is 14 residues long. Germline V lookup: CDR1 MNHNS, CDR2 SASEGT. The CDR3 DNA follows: TGTGCCAGCAGACGGGAACAAGCCTACAATGAGCAGTTCTTC. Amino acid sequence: CASRREQAYNEQFF.

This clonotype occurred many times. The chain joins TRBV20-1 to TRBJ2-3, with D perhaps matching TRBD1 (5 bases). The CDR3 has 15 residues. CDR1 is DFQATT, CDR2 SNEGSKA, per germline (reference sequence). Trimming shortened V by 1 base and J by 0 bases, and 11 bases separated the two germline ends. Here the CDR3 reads CSARGAGSSTDTQYF. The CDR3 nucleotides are TGCAGTGCTAGAGGGGCAGGGTCTAGCACAGATACGCAGTATTTT.

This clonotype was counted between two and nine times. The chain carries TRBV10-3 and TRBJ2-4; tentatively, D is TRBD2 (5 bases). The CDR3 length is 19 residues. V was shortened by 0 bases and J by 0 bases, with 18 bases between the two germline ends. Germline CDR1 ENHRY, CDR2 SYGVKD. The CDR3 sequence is CAISESIGGQDLAKNIQYF. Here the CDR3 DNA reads TGTGCCATCAGTGAGTCGATCGGCGGGCAGGACCTAGCCAAAAACATTCAGTACTTC.

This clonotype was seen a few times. CDR3 DNA: TGCGCCAGCAGCTTGGCGACCATTAGACAGGGGATCTACGAGCAGTACTTC. This codes for CASSLATIRQGIYEQYF. V usage is TRBV5-1 and J usage is TRBJ2-7, with 8 bases that match TRBD1. From germline, CDR1 is SGHRS and CDR2 YFSETQ. With 0 bases clipped from V and 3 bases from J, the junction kept 11 bases outside the gene matches. This CDR3 region has 17 residues.

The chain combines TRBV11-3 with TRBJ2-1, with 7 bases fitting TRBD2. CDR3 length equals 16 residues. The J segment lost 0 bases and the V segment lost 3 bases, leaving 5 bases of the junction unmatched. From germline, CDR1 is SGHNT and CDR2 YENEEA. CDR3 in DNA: TGTGCCAGCAGCTTGGGAGGGGATCCCTCCTACAATGAGCAGTTCTTC. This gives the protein CASSLGGDPSYNEQFF.

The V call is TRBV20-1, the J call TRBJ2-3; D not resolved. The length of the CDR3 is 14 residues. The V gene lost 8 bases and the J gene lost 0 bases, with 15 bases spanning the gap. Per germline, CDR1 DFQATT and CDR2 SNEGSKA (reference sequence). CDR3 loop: CSHSKPDSTDTQYF. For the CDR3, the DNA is TGCAGTCATAGCAAACCTGATAGCACAGATACGCAGTATTTT.

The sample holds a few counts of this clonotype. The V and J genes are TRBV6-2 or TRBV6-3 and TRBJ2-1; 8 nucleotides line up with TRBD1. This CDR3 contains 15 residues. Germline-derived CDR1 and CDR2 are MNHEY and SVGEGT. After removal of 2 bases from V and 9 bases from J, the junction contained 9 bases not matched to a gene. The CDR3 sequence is CASSYPTTGVSEQFF. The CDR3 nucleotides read TGTGCCAGCAGTTACCCAACGACAGGGGTCAGTGAGCAGTTCTTC.

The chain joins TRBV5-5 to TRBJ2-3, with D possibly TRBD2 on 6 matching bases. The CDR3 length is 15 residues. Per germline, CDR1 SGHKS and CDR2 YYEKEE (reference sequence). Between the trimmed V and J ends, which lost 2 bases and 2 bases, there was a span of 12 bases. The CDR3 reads CASSFSGAPTDTQYF. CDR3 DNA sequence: TGTGCCAGCAGCTTTAGCGGAGCCCCCACAGATACGCAGTATTTT.

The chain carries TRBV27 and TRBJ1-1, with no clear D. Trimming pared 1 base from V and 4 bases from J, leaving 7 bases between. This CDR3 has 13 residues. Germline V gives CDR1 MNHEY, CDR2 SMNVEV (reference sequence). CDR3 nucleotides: TGTGCCAGCAGTTTATTGGTGGGCACTGAAGCTTTCTTT. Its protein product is CASSLLVGTEAFF.

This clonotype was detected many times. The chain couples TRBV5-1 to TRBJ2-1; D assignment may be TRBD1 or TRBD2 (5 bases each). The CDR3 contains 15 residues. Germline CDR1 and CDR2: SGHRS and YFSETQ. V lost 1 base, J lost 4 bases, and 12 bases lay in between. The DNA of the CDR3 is TGCGCCAGCAGCTTGAGGGACCGACGATACAATGAGCAGTTCTTC. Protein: CASSLRDRRYNEQFF.

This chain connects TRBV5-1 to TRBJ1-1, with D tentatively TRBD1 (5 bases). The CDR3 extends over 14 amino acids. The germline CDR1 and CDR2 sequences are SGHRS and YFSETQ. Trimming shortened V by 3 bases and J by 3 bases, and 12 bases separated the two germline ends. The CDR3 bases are TGCGCCAGCAGCTCGGGACGGTTGGACACTGAAGCTTTCTTT. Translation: CASSSGRLDTEAFF.

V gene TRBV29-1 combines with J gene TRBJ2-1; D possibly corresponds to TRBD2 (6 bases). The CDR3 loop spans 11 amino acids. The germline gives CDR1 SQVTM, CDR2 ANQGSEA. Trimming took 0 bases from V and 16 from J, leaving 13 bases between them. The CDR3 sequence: CSVEDAGTLFF. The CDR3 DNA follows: TGCAGCGTTGAAGACGCGGGGACCCTCTTCTTC.

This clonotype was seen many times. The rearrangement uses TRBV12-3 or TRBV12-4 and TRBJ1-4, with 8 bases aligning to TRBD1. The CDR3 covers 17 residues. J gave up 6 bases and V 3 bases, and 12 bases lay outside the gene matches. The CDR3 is CASSFRDRSSSDEKLFF. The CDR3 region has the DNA TGTGCCAGCAGTTTCCGGGACAGGTCCTCTAGTGATGAAAAACTGTTTTTT.

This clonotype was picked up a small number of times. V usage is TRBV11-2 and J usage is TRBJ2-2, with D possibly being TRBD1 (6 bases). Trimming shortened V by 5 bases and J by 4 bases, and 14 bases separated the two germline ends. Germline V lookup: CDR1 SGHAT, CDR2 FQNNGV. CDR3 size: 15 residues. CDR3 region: CASSINRDITGELFF. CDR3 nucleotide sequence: TGTGCCAGCAGCATAAACCGGGACATCACCGGGGAGCTGTTTTTT.

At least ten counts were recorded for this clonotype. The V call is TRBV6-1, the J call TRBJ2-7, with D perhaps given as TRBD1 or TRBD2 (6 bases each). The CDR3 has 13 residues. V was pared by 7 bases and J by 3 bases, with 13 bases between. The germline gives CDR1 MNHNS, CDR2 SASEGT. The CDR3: CASTGATLYEQYF. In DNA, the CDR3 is TGTGCCAGCACGGGGGCCACACTCTACGAGCAGTACTTC.

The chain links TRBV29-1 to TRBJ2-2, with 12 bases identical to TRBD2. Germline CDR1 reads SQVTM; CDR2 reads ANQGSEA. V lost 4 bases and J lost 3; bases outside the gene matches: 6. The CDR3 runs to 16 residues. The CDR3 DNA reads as TGCAGCGTTGGAGCTAGCGGGAGGGCCGACACCGGGGAGCTGTTTTTT. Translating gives CSVGASGRADTGELFF.

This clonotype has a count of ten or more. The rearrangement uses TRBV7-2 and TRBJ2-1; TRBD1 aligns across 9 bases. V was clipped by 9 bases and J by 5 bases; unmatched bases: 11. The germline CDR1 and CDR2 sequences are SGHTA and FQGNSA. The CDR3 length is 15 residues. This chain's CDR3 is CASTKTGQGNNEQFF. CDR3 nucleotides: TGTGCCAGTACCAAGACGGGACAGGGCAACAATGAGCAGTTCTTC.

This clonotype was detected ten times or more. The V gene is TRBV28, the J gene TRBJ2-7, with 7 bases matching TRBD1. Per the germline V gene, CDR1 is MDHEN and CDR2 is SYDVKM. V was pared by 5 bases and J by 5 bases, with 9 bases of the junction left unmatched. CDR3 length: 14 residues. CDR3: CASSHNRGVNEQYF. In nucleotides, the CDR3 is TGTGCCAGCAGTCACAACAGGGGTGTTAACGAGCAGTACTTC.

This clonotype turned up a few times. In DNA, the CDR3 is TGTGCCAGCCGGGCATCCCAATCAGGTTCACCCCTCCACTTT. This encodes CASRASQSGSPLHF. The chain couples TRBV6-1 to TRBJ1-6; D unresolved. This CDR3 region has 14 residues. Trimming cost V 8 bases and J 9 bases, with 17 bases left between them. Germline CDR1 and CDR2: MNHNS and SASEGT.

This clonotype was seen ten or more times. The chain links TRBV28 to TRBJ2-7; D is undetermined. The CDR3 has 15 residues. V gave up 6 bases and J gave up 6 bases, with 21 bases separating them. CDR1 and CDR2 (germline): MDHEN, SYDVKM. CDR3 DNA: TGTGCCAGCAGGACCCTTCAAGGTCCCCTCTCCGAGCAGTACTTC. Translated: CASRTLQGPLSEQYF.

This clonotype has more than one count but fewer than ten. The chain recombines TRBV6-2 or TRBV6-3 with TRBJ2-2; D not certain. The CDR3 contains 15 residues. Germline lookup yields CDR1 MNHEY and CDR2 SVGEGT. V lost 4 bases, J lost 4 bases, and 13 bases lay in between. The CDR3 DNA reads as TGTGCCAGCAGTTGGGGTCCTATCCGCACCGGGGAGCTGTTTTTT. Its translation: CASSWGPIRTGELFF.

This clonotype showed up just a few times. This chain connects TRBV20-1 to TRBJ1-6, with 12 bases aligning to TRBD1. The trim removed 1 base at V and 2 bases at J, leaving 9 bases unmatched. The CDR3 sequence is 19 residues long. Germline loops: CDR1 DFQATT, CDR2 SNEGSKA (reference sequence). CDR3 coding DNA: TGCAGTGCTAGAGTACCGGGACAGGGGGCGAGTCCCTATAATTCACCCCTCCACTTT. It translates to CSARVPGQGASPYNSPLHF.

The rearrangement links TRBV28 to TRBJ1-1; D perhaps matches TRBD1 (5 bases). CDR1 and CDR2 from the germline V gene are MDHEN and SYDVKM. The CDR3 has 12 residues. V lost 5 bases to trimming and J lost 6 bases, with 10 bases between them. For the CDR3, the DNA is TGTGCCAGCAGTAACCAGGGCCCTGAAGCTTTCTTT. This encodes CASSNQGPEAFF.

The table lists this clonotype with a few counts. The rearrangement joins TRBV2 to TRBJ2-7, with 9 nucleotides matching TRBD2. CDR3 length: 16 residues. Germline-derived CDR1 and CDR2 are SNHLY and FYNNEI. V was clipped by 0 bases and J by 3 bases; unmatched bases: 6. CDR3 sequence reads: CASSEAGSGSLYEQYF. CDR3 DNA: TGTGCCAGCAGTGAAGCGGGTAGCGGGAGCCTCTACGAGCAGTACTTC.

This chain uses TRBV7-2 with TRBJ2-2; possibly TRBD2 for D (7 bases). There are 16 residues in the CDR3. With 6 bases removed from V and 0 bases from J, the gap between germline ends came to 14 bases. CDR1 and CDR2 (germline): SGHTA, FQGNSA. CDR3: CASSTGRDANTGELFF. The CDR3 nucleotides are TGTGCCAGCAGTACAGGGAGGGACGCGAACACCGGGGAGCTGTTTTTT.

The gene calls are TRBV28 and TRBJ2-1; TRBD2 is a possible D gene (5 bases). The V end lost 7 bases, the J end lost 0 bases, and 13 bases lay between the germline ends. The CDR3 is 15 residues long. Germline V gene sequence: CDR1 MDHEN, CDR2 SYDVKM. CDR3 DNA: TGTGCCAGCACCCCGACTGGGAGCTCCTACAATGAGCAGTTCTTC. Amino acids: CASTPTGSSYNEQFF.

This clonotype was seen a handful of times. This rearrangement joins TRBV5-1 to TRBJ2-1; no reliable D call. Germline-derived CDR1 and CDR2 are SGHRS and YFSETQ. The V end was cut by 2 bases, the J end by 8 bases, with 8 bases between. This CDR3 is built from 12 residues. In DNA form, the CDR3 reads TGCGCCAGCAGCTTAGCAGCCCATGAGCAGTTCTTC. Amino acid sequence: CASSLAAHEQFF. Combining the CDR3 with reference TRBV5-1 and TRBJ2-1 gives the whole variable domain KAGVTQTPRYLIKTRGQQVTLSCSPISGHRSVSWYQQTPGQGLQFLFEYFSETQRNKGNFPGRFSGRQFSNSRSEMNVSTLELGDSALYLCASSLAAHEQFFGPGTRLTVL.